This T cell receptor (beta chain) originates from a study of CD8+CD57+ T cells in acquired aplastic anemia. Study at large: Quantities of DNA derived from sorted CD4+ and CD8+ cells averaged approximately 3 ug.

This clonotype was seen at least ten times. Using genomic DNA as the template, TCR beta VDJ and CDR3 profiling was carried out. TCRdb reprocessed the reads via MiXCR and lists one record per CDR3 protein. The table has 150,000 or so distinct CDR3 sequences, about 48% seen once. Patients chosen for sequencing had shown CD8+CD57+ cell expansion by flow cytometry. Blood sampling was performed on the patients, and none of them had received therapy by then. The sample consisted of sorted CD4+, CD8+, or CD8+CD57+ T cells (not recorded which) from PBMCs. The receptor was derived from a human donor with aplastic anemia.

CDR3 bases: TGTGCCAGCAGTTACTCGGGACAGGGTCATGAGCAGTTCTTC. Its protein product is CASSYSGQGHEQFF. The chain is built from TRBV6-5 and TRBJ2-1; 9 bases are a match to TRBD1. The CDR3 is 14 residues long. V gave up 0 bases and J gave up 8 bases; unmatched junction bases: 2. Germline CDR1 reads MNHEY; CDR2 reads SVGAGI.